Listed here is a single T cell receptor beta chain. TRAV- and TRBV-specific primers were used for first-strand cDNA, which covered alpha and beta chains. The PCR that amplified TCRs ran for around 21 cycles, relying on a constant-region primer and a V-primer adapter. Amplification of the isolated mRNA used in vitro transcription. Each CDR3 protein gets one entry after TCRdb re-called the reads with MiXCR. The table lists about 71,000 distinct CDR3 sequences, about a third of them singletons. The data derive from a study of low-dose radiotherapy and immunotherapy resistance in tumors. Looking at the study overall: Patients took oral aspirin 300 mg daily for four cycles from cycle 1 day 1.

V lost 7 bases, J lost 5 bases, and 9 bases stayed unmatched. The CDR3 has 15 residues. Per the germline V gene, CDR1 is MDHEN and CDR2 is SYDVKM. The time point here: before trial treatment. As a condition of eligibility, patients had advanced solid tumors lacking tumor-infiltrating lymphocytes. This TCR was recovered from a female donor with ovarian cancer. The chain employs TRBV28 and TRBJ2-1; TRBD1 aligns across 9 bases. Sequencing was performed on PBMCs, taken before treatment. As DNA, the CDR3 is TGTGCCAGCACTTCTCGGACAGGGGTCGACAATGAGCAGTTCTTC. Translated: CASTSRTGVDNEQFF.